This T cell receptor (beta chain) was captured by sequencing in a study of blood T cells in healthy people across ages. A second about 7 to 11 cycle PCR used barcoded and J-beta primers. Each CDR3 protein gets one entry after TCRdb re-called the 5' RACE reads with MiXCR. The data hold about 1.6 million distinct CDR3 sequences, with roughly 32% observed a single time. Ranging in age from about 6 to 90, the donors were healthy Caucasian individuals from Russia. In germline, CDR1 is SGHVS, CDR2 FQNEAQ. Unmatched junction bases numbered 6, after V lost 2 bases and J lost 0 bases. This CDR3 spans 17 amino acids.

Sequenced input: blood. The receptor was derived from a woman in her thirties in good health. This chain connects TRBV7-8 to TRBJ2-1; TRBD2 agrees at 8 bases. The CDR3 reads CASSLWLAGLSYNEQFF. The CDR3 region has the DNA TGTGCCAGCAGCTTATGGCTAGCGGGCCTCTCCTACAATGAGCAGTTCTTC.